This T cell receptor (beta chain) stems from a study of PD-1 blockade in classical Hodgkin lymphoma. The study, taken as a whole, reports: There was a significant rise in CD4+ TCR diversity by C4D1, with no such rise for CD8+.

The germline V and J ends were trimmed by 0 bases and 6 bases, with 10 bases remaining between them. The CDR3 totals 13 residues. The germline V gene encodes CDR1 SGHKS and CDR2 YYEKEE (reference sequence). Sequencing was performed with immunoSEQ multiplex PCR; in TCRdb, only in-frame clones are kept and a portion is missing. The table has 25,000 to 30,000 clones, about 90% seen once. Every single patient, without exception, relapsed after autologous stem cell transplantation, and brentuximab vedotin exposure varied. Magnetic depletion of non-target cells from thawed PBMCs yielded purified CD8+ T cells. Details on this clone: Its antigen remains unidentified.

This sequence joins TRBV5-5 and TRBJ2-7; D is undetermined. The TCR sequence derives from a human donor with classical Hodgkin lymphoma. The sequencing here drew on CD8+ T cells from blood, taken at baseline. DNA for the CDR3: TGTGCCAGCAGCTTGGAGGATGTAGGCGAGCAGTACTTC. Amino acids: CASSLEDVGEQYF.